Presented here are 20 T cell receptor beta chains from one specimen sequenced in a study of blood T cell repertoires in COVID-19. The table came from immunoSEQ multiplex PCR; TCRdb's copy has only in-frame clones and leaves some out. The sample lists 150,000 or so clones, 85% to 90% occurring once. Material: peripheral blood. All receptors derive from a man between 60 and 75 years old with COVID-19, enrolled during active disease.

In its sample, this clone was seen once. The chain has TRBV7-3 and TRBJ1-3; TRBD1 agrees at 10 bases. This CDR3 is built from 16 residues. Germline CDR1 reads SGHTA; CDR2 reads FQGTGA. V was pared by 2 bases and J by 6 bases, with 7 bases of the junction left unmatched. The chain's CDR3 is CASSLSTGTGENTIYF. In nucleotides, the CDR3 is TGTGCCAGCAGCTTATCTACAGGGACAGGGGAAAACACCATATATTTT.

V gene TRBV6-5 combines with J gene TRBJ1-5; 8 nucleotides match TRBD1. The CDR3 extends over 15 amino acids. Germline V gives CDR1 MNHEY, CDR2 SVGAGI. Unmatched junction bases numbered 10, after V lost 6 bases and J lost 6 bases. CDR3 sequence reads: CASRREQGVSQPQHF. CDR3 DNA: TGTGCCAGCAGAAGGGAACAGGGGGTGAGTCAGCCCCAGCATTTT.

The chain uses TRBV4-3 and TRBJ1-5; D gene uncertain. Trimming removed 1 base at V and 8 bases at J, with 9 bases between. The CDR3 consists of 13 residues. Germline values: CDR1 LGHNA, CDR2 YSLEER. The CDR3 DNA sequence: TGCGCCAGCAGCCAAGGAAGAGGGAAGCCCCAGCATTTT. Residues: CASSQGRGKPQHF.

This chain uses TRBV4-3 with TRBJ2-2; D remains unclear. The CDR3 loop spans 16 amino acids. V lost 0 bases and J lost 5, with 13 bases in between. Germline lookup yields CDR1 LGHNA and CDR2 YSLEER. Here the CDR3 reads CASSQDGQSRTGELFF. The CDR3 DNA follows: TGCGCCAGCAGCCAAGATGGGCAGAGTCGGACCGGGGAGCTGTTTTTT.

The CDR3 region has the DNA TGCGCCAGCAGCCAAGTGAAGGGGGCGGACACGGCGGGCGGGGAGCTGTTTTTT. It codes for CASSQVKGADTAGGELFF. This rearrangement joins TRBV4-3 to TRBJ2-2; 7 bases map to TRBD1. The germline gives CDR1 LGHNA, CDR2 YSLEER. With V trimmed by 1 base and J by 7 bases, 15 bases remained unmatched. The CDR3 loop spans 18 amino acids.

The chain has TRBV9 and TRBJ1-1; D remains ambiguous. V shed 3 bases and J shed 4 bases, with 16 bases lying between them. Germline V gene lookup returns CDR1 SGDLS and CDR2 YYNGEE. The CDR3 consists of 15 residues. The CDR3 nucleotides read TGTGCCAGCAGCGCCTTACAGAGCTTGGGCACTGAAGCTTTCTTT. Protein: CASSALQSLGTEAFF.

The V gene is TRBV19, the J gene TRBJ2-2; no clear D gene. The germline CDR1 and CDR2 sequences are LNHDA and SQIVND (reference sequence). The V gene lost 4 bases and the J gene lost 0 bases, with 12 bases spanning the gap. This CDR3 is built from 16 residues. The CDR3 here is CASSSTPDTNTGELFF. The CDR3, as DNA: TGTGCCAGTAGTAGTACACCAGACACGAACACCGGGGAGCTGTTTTTT. Based on the CDR3 plus reference TRBV19 and TRBJ2-2, the full variable domain is DGGITQSPKYLFRKEGQNVTLSCEQNLNHDAMYWYRQDPGQGLRLIYYSQIVNDFQKGDIAEGYSVSREKKESFPLTVTSAQKNPTAFYLCASSSTPDTNTGELFFGEGSRLTVL.

The genes are TRBV19 and TRBJ2-1; 13 nucleotides align to TRBD2. The CDR3 has 16 amino acids. Unmatched junction bases numbered 7, after V lost 5 bases and J lost 6 bases. In germline, CDR1 is LNHDA, CDR2 SQIVND (reference sequence). In DNA, the CDR3 is TGTGCCAGTAGTTCCCCCGGGACTAGCGGGATCAATGAGCAGTTCTTC. Amino acids: CASSSPGTSGINEQFF.

The chain recombines TRBV27 with TRBJ1-4; TRBD1 aligns across 8 bases. Losses at the gene ends were 8 bases for V and 5 bases for J; bases not matched to a gene: 19. Germline values: CDR1 MNHEY, CDR2 SMNVEV (reference sequence). The CDR3 totals 18 residues. The CDR3 region has the DNA TGTGCCAGCGGGCAGATGGGTTACGGACAGGGCAGAAATGAAAAACTGTTTTTT. This encodes CASGQMGYGQGRNEKLFF.

The chain combines TRBV4-2 with TRBJ1-3; D unclear. V lost 0 bases and J 4 bases, leaving 10 bases between the germline ends. Per the germline V gene, CDR1 is LGHNA and CDR2 is YNFKEQ. The CDR3 loop spans 15 amino acids. CDR3: CASSQDINTGNTIYF. CDR3 sequence (DNA): TGTGCCAGCAGCCAAGACATTAACACCGGAAACACCATATATTTT.

The chain is built from TRBV9 and TRBJ2-3, with 12 bases lining up with TRBD1. Germline loops: CDR1 SGDLS, CDR2 YYNGEE. Trimming took 3 bases from V and 3 from J; bases not matched to a gene: 2. CDR3 length: 15 amino acids. DNA for the CDR3: TGTGCCAGCAGCGGGGGACAGGGGGCTACAGATACGCAGTATTTT. The encoded protein is CASSGGQGATDTQYF.

This sequence joins TRBV29-1 and TRBJ1-2; TRBD1 aligns across 9 bases. Germline CDR1 and CDR2: SQVTM and ANQGSEA. This CDR3 spans 14 amino acids. Unmatched junction bases numbered 1, after V lost 0 bases and J lost 2 bases. The CDR3 is CSVEEQGANYGYTF. In DNA form, the CDR3 reads TGCAGCGTTGAAGAACAGGGGGCGAACTATGGCTACACCTTC.

The rearrangement uses TRBV5-1 and TRBJ2-7; 7 bases map to TRBD1. V was clipped by 4 bases and J by 2 bases; unmatched bases: 6. CDR3 length: 14 amino acids. CDR1 is SGHRS, CDR2 YFSETQ, per germline. CDR3 DNA sequence: TGCGCCAGCAGCCAACTACAGGGGACCTACGAGCAGTACTTC. This sequence encodes CASSQLQGTYEQYF.

The chain uses TRBV7-3 and TRBJ1-1; D is perhaps TRBD1 (6 bases). V lost 5 bases to trimming and J lost 0 bases, with 13 bases between them. CDR1 is SGHTA, CDR2 FQGTGA, per germline. The CDR3 runs 15 residues. The CDR3 spells CASSLRTVVNTEAFF. The DNA for the CDR3 is TGTGCCAGCAGCCTTAGGACAGTAGTGAACACTGAAGCTTTCTTT.

The chain links TRBV19 to TRBJ2-1; D is ambiguous. The CDR3 consists of 18 residues. V was clipped by 3 bases and J by 0 bases, with 18 bases between them. Germline CDR1 and CDR2: LNHDA and SQIVND (reference sequence). This CDR3 is CASSIGVGISSSYNEQFF. In DNA, the CDR3 is TGTGCCAGTAGTATTGGAGTCGGCATATCGAGCTCCTACAATGAGCAGTTCTTC. Full variable domain (remainder filled in from reference TRBV19 and TRBJ2-1): DGGITQSPKYLFRKEGQNVTLSCEQNLNHDAMYWYRQDPGQGLRLIYYSQIVNDFQKGDIAEGYSVSREKKESFPLTVTSAQKNPTAFYLCASSIGVGISSSYNEQFFGPGTRLTVL.

V and J are TRBV18 and TRBJ1-1; no reliable D call. Germline V gene data show CDR1 as KGHSH and CDR2 as LQKENI. V lost 6 bases, J lost 3 bases, and 11 bases lay in between. The CDR3 has 13 amino acids. The DNA of the CDR3 is TGTGCCAGCTCCCGGACTCGTGACACTGAAGCTTTCTTT. This sequence encodes CASSRTRDTEAFF.

The J gene is TRBJ1-1, the V gene TRBV21-1. TRBV21-1 corresponds to a pseudogene. The CDR3 length is 13 residues. CDR3 in amino acids: CARSRSMNTEAFF. The CDR3 region has the DNA TGTGCCCGGAGCAGATCTATGAACACTGAAGCTTTCTTT.

V and J are TRBV7-8 and TRBJ1-3, with D tentatively TRBD1 (6 bases). CDR1 and CDR2 from the germline V gene are SGHVS and FQNEAQ. The CDR3 is 16 residues long. Trimming removed 0 bases at V and 2 bases at J, with 11 bases between. The CDR3 protein is CASSLATGRAGNTIYF. Here the CDR3 DNA reads TGTGCCAGCAGCTTAGCCACAGGGAGAGCTGGAAACACCATATATTTT.

In regard to this clone: The junction differs from germline at one of its ends, possibly a read error. This CDR3 reads CASSLESRTVGNAGELFF. In DNA, the CDR3 is TGTGCCAGCAGCTTAGAGTCTCGGACAGTTGGGAACGCCGGGGAGCTGTTTTTT. The chain links TRBV11-2 to TRBJ2-2; D possibly corresponds to TRBD1 (6 bases). The CDR3 runs 18 residues. Looked up from germline, CDR1 is SGHAT and CDR2 is FQNNGV.

The chain couples TRBV11-3 to TRBJ2-3, with D perhaps matching TRBD2 (5 bases). Trimming took 5 bases from V and 5 from J, leaving 8 bases between them. Germline values: CDR1 SGHNT, CDR2 YENEEA. The CDR3 runs to 12 residues. CDR3 sequence: CASSHRGDTQYF. In nucleotides, the CDR3 is TGTGCCAGCAGCCACCGGGGAGATACGCAGTATTTT.